This T cell receptor (beta chain) came from a study of cytomegalovirus exposure and HLA in healthy donors. Study-wide findings and caveats: Across donors, sequencing depth was assumed by presence/absence analyses to be roughly uniform.

In the case of this clone: Its matching antigen is unknown.

Primers for the PCR totalled 60 Vbeta and 13 Jbeta. The method was immunoSEQ multiplex PCR; TCRdb's version includes in-frame clones alone and lacks a portion of them. Among 100,000 to 150,000 clones listed, about 80% were seen once. Germline V gene data show CDR1 as SGHDT and CDR2 as YYEEEE. CDR3 length: 17 residues. Trimming cost V 1 base and J 10 bases; bases outside gene matches: 16. Input material: PBMCs. This TCR was recovered from a man between 25 and 39 years old in good health and CMV-seropositive. V usage is TRBV5-6 and J usage is TRBJ2-1, with 8 bases identical to TRBD2. In DNA form, the CDR3 reads TGTGCCAGCAGCTTGTTGAGCGGGAGTCCTCGAAATGAGGAGCAGTTCTTC. Amino acid sequence: CASSLLSGSPRNEEQFF.